The source of this T cell receptor (beta chain) is a study of Ad26.COV2.S vaccination and SARS-CoV-2 variants. Note on this clone: The antigen is undetermined.

Study-level results: Reported findings describe substantial breadth in spike-specific CD8+ and CD4+ T cell responses following vaccination. Quantification of TCR breadth and depth may have yielded underestimates of total T cell responses.

Treatment in this sample: approximately 18 received Ad26.COV2.S at low or high dose, single or two shots; 5 received placebo; per-sample allocation not given. Material that was analyzed had been drawn on day 63 after the first vaccine or placebo injection. Recruitment in Boston yielded a donor of adult age, 18-55 years. An Ad26 vector was used to express Wuhan-strain SARS-CoV-2 spike as the vaccine. Repertoires were generated with immunoSEQ multiplex PCR, while TCRdb's copy carries only in-frame clones and drops some. The table records about 350,000 clones, 88% of them present only once. The length of the CDR3 is 15 residues. Germline values: CDR1 SGHNT, CDR2 YYREEE (reference sequence). V dropped 0 bases and J dropped 6 bases, with 13 bases sitting between them.

The sequence derives from a person between 18 and 65 years old who received the Ad26.COV2.S COVID-19 vaccine or a placebo. The specimen was peripheral blood, collected in a trial of Ad26.COV2.S vaccine versus placebo. V usage is TRBV5-4 and J usage is TRBJ2-1; D call uncertain. The CDR3 sequence is CASSLGKGLFNEQFF. The CDR3 DNA follows: TGTGCCAGCAGCTTGGGAAAGGGATTATTCAATGAGCAGTTCTTC.